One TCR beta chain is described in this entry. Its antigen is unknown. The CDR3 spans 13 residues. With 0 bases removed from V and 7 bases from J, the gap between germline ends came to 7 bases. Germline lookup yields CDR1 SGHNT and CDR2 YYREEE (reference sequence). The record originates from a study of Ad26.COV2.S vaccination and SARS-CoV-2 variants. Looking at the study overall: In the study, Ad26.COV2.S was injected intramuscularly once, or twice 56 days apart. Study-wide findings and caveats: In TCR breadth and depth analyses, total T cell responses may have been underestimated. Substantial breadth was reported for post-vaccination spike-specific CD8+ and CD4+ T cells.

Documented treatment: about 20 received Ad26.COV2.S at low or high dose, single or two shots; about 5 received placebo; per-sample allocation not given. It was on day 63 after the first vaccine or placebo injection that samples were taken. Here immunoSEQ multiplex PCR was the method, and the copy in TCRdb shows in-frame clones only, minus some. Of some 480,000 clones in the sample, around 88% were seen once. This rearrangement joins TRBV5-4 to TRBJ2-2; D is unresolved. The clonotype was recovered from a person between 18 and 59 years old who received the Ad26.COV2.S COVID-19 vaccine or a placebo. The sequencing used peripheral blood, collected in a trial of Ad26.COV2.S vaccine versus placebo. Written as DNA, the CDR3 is TGTGCCAGCAGCTTGGACCGATACGGGGAGCTGTTTTTT. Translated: CASSLDRYGELFF.